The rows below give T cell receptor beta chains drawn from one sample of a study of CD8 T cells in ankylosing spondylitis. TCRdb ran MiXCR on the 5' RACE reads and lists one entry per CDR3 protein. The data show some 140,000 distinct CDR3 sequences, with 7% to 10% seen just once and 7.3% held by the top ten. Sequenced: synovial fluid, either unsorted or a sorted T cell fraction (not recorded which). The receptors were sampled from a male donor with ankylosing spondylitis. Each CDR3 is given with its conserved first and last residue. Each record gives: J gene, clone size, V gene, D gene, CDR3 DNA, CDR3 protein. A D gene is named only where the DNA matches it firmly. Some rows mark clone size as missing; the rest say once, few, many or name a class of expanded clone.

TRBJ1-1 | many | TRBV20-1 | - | TGCAGTGCTAGAAGGGCTCAGGGTTCTCTGCGGGCTTTCTTT | CSARRAQGSLRAFF
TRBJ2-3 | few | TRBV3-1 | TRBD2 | TGTGCCAGCAGCCTCACAGCGGGAGGGGCAGATACGCAGTATTTT | CASSLTAGGADTQYF
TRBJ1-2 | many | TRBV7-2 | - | TGTGCCAGCAGCTTAATCAGGGCAGCATCCGGCTACACCTTC | CASSLIRAASGYTF
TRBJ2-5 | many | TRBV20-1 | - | TGCAGTGCAACGGACTTCCAAGAGACCCAGTACTTC | CSATDFQETQYF
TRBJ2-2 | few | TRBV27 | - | TGTGCCAGCAGTTTAAGTCCGACAAGGATTACCGGGGAGCTGTTTTTT | CASSLSPTRITGELFF
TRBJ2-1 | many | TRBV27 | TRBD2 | TGTGCCAGCAGTTTCGGGGGAGGGCCTAGTTACAATGAGCAGTTCTTC | CASSFGGGPSYNEQFF
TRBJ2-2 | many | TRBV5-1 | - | TGCGCCAGCAGCTTCTCCGGGCCGAACACCGGGGAGCTGTTTTTT | CASSFSGPNTGELFF
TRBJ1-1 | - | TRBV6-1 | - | TGTGCCAGCAGCTCTGGACTTAGCACTGAAGCTTTCTTT | CASSSGLSTEAFF
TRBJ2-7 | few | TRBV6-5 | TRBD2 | TGTGCCAGCAGTTACTCGTTTAGCGGGACCTTCGAGGAGCAGTACTTC | CASSYSFSGTFEEQYF
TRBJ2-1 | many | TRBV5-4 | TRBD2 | TGTGCCAGCAGCCCGGGGGGAGCAGGCTCCTACAATGAGCAGTTCTTC | CASSPGGAGSYNEQFF
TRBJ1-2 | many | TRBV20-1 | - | TGCAGTGCTAGAGATCCGGTGGGGCAGCTCAACTATGGCTACACCTTC | CSARDPVGQLNYGYTF
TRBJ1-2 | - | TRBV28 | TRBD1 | TGTGCCAGCAGCCTACTCGACAGGGGTAGTGGCTACACCTTC | CASSLLDRGSGYTF
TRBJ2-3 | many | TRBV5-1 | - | TGCGCCAGCAGCTTGGCGGAAGGGGCAGATACGCAGTATTTT | CASSLAEGADTQYF
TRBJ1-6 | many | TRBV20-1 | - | TGCAGTGCTAGAGCGGGGCGTAGTTCACCCCTCCACTTT | CSARAGRSSPLHF
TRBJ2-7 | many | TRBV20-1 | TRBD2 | TGCAGTGTTGAGGGGAGCGGGAGGGGGAGAGACGAGCAGTACTTC | CSVEGSGRGRDEQYF
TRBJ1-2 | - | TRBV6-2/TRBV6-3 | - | TGTGCCAGCAGTTCTGGGGAATTAAGTGGCTACACCTTC | CASSSGELSGYTF
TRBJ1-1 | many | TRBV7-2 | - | TGTGCCAGCACCCCCAGGCCGGCCTCCTCGACAGGAGCTTTCTTT | CASTPRPASSTGAFF